Below, 31 T cell receptor beta chains from the same sample are listed, as sequenced in a study of T cell repertoires in cytomegalovirus infection. TCRdb recomputed calls from the reads with MiXCR, one row per CDR3 protein. The repertoire holds about 770,000 distinct CDR3 sequences, 25% to 35% seen once, with roughly 14% in the top ten. The antigens of these receptors remain unknown. Sample: cultured CD8+ T cells from PBMCs, taken from culture after CMV antigen stimulation. These receptors originate from a human donor in good health (CMV status not recorded). Some clones in this sample may be carry-over from other donors' samples.

This clonotype was recorded a few times. The V and J genes are TRBV15 and TRBJ1-2; D is possibly TRBD1 (5 bases). This CDR3 is built from 15 residues. Trimming took 0 bases from V and 2 from J, leaving 10 bases between them. In germline, CDR1 is LNHNV, CDR2 YYDKDF (reference sequence). The CDR3 loop is CATSRDQGLNYGYTF. The DNA for the CDR3 is TGTGCCACCAGCAGAGATCAGGGTCTGAACTATGGCTACACCTTC.

The gene calls are TRBV7-6 and TRBJ1-1, with D possibly matching TRBD1 (5 bases). Germline assignment: CDR1 SGHVS and CDR2 FNYEAQ. The CDR3 is 16 amino acids. Trimming shortened V by 1 base and J by 4 bases, and 16 bases separated the two germline ends. The CDR3 protein is CASSLVAGEGSTEAFF. The CDR3 DNA follows: TGTGCCAGCAGCTTAGTGGCGGGAGAGGGGAGCACTGAAGCTTTCTTT.

The chain recombines TRBV7-1 with TRBJ2-1; the D gene could be TRBD1 or TRBD2 (5 bases each). TRBV7-1 carries the ORF label, with uncertain function. V shed 5 bases and J shed 12 bases, with 26 bases lying between them. This CDR3 is built from 16 residues. DNA for the CDR3: TGTGCCAGCAGCGGAATGTATAGACTCTCAGGGAGCGGGCAGTTCTTC. It codes for CASSGMYRLSGSGQFF.

This clonotype was counted only a few times. The chain carries TRBV6-5 and TRBJ1-1, with D unresolved. Between the trimmed V and J ends, which lost 2 bases and 4 bases, there was a span of 11 bases. Germline values: CDR1 MNHEY, CDR2 SVGAGI. This CDR3 comprises 14 residues. CDR3 nucleotide sequence: TGTGCCAGCAGTTACGCGGGTGGAGTCACTGAAGCTTTCTTT. This sequence encodes CASSYAGGVTEAFF.

The chain joins TRBV6-1 to TRBJ1-2; no firm D call. Germline V gene lookup returns CDR1 MNHNS and CDR2 SASEGT. Trimming stripped 0 bases from V and 3 bases from J, with 11 bases between. The CDR3 runs to 15 residues. The CDR3 coding sequence is TGTGCCAGCAGTGAAGCGGGGTGGAGAGACTATGGCTACACCTTC. It specifies CASSEAGWRDYGYTF.

This clonotype was counted only a few times. The gene calls are TRBV28 and TRBJ2-7; TRBD1 is a possible D gene (5 bases). The germline CDR1 and CDR2 sequences are MDHEN and SYDVKM. The CDR3 is 13 amino acids. V lost 5 bases to trimming and J lost 3 bases, with 11 bases between them. CDR3: CASSHQGGYEQYV. In DNA, the CDR3 is TGTGCCAGCAGTCACCAGGGTGGCTACGAGCAGTACGTC.

This clonotype was recorded at least ten times. J is TRBJ2-3 and V is TRBV7-9; D unclear. From germline, CDR1 is SEHNR and CDR2 FQNEAQ (reference sequence). Trimming cost V 5 bases and J 0 bases, with 3 bases left between them. The CDR3 is made up of 12 amino acids. The CDR3 DNA reads as TGTGCCAGCAGCATTAGCACAGATACGCAGTATTTT. Translation: CASSISTDTQYF.

V is TRBV4-2 and J is TRBJ1-1; 7 bases match TRBD1. There are 15 residues in the CDR3. The J segment lost 1 base and the V segment lost 4 bases, leaving 6 bases of the junction unmatched. Germline V gene lookup returns CDR1 LGHNA and CDR2 YNFKEQ. CDR3 nucleotides: TGTGCCAGCAGCCTTACGACAGGGCCGAACACTGAAGCTTTCTTT. Translating gives CASSLTTGPNTEAFF.

This clonotype came up a few times. The gene calls are TRBV27 and TRBJ1-4; no clear D gene. Germline-derived CDR1 and CDR2 are MNHEY and SMNVEV (reference sequence). The length of the CDR3 is 14 residues. The germline V and J ends were trimmed by 0 bases and 6 bases, with 8 bases remaining between them. CDR3: CASSLSGRHEKLFF. Written as DNA, the CDR3 is TGTGCCAGCAGTTTATCAGGGCGACATGAAAAACTGTTTTTT.

This clonotype was seen at least ten times. CDR3 in DNA: TGTGCCAGCAGCTTGGGAGGGAACCGGGAAGCTTTCTTT. Translated: CASSLGGNREAFF. The chain carries TRBV7-9 and TRBJ1-1; D not certain. The CDR3 contains 13 residues. In germline, CDR1 is SEHNR, CDR2 FQNEAQ (reference sequence). Trimming stripped 3 bases from V and 8 bases from J, with 13 bases between.

This clonotype was counted only a few times. The J gene is TRBJ1-2, the V gene TRBV27, with D possibly being TRBD1 (5 bases). The CDR3 is made up of 14 amino acids. V lost 5 bases and J 2 bases, leaving 12 bases between the germline ends. Germline loops: CDR1 MNHEY, CDR2 SMNVEV (reference sequence). CDR3 amino acids: CASSLYRDNYGYTF. CDR3 bases: TGTGCCAGCAGTCTCTACCGGGACAACTATGGCTACACCTTC.

The V gene is TRBV27, the J gene TRBJ2-1; 9 bases line up with TRBD2. The CDR3 is 13 residues long. V was clipped by 7 bases and J by 9 bases; unmatched bases: 7. The germline V gene encodes CDR1 MNHEY and CDR2 SMNVEV (reference sequence). DNA of the CDR3: TGTGCCAGCACCGCGGGTAGCGGGGGTGAGCAGTTCTTC. It codes for CASTAGSGGEQFF.

This clonotype was seen a handful of times. The chain links TRBV6-2 or TRBV6-3 to TRBJ1-2, with D maybe TRBD1 (6 bases). V lost 6 bases and J lost 6, with 17 bases in between. From germline, CDR1 is MNHEY and CDR2 SVGEGT. This CDR3 comprises 14 residues. CDR3 residues: CASSTGLRGDGYTF. DNA of the CDR3: TGTGCCAGCAGCACAGGGCTCCGAGGGGATGGCTACACCTTC.

This clonotype has a handful of counts. The chain uses TRBV6-2 or TRBV6-3 and TRBJ2-5; 8 positions match TRBD1. Trimming cost V 4 bases and J 5 bases; bases outside gene matches: 6. The CDR3 is 14 residues long. From germline, CDR1 is MNHEY and CDR2 SVGEGT. The CDR3 coding sequence is TGTGCCAGCAGTTCCTGGACAGGGATGGAGACCCAGTACTTC. Translated, it gives CASSSWTGMETQYF.

By frequency in the sample, this clonotype is medium-sized. CDR3 in amino acids: CASSLGGVNPISPLHF. The CDR3 DNA reads TGTGCCAGCAGCTTAGGGGGAGTTAATCCAATTTCACCCCTCCACTTT. The chain recombines TRBV7-6 with TRBJ1-6; D is ambiguous. Germline V gene sequence: CDR1 SGHVS, CDR2 FNYEAQ. Trimming removed 1 base at V and 9 bases at J, with 16 bases between. This CDR3 is built from 16 residues.

This chain links TRBV10-3 with TRBJ1-1; a possible D gene is TRBD1 (5 bases). This CDR3 comprises 13 residues. Germline CDR1 is ENHRY and CDR2 is SYGVKD. V lost 2 bases to trimming and J lost 4 bases, with 8 bases between them. For the CDR3, the DNA is TGTGCCATCAGTGAGGGACAACTCACTGAAGCTTTCTTT. This codes for CAISEGQLTEAFF.

There are a few counts of this clonotype. CDR3 region: CASSLADGPQETQYF. CDR3 in DNA: TGTGCCAGCAGTTTAGCCGACGGACCCCAAGAGACCCAGTACTTC. The chain links TRBV12-3 or TRBV12-4 to TRBJ2-5, with D hard to call. V lost 0 bases and J 1 base, leaving 9 bases between the germline ends. The CDR3 is 15 residues long.

The chain links TRBV12-3 or TRBV12-4 to TRBJ1-4, with D unclear. CDR3 length equals 17 residues. The germline V and J ends were trimmed by 3 bases and 0 bases, with 14 bases remaining between them. In DNA form, the CDR3 reads TGTGCCAGCAGTTTTAGCACAGAACAAGCAACTAATGAAAAACTGTTTTTT. This sequence encodes CASSFSTEQATNEKLFF.

This clonotype was recorded once. The chain recombines TRBV7-3 with TRBJ2-6; TRBD2 might be the D (5 bases). V lost 5 bases, J lost 1 base, and 12 bases lay in between. CDR3 length equals 16 residues. The germline CDR1 and CDR2 sequences are SGHTA and FQGTGA. CDR3 sequence: CASSTWAGSGANVLTF. The CDR3 coding sequence is TGTGCCAGCAGCACCTGGGCGGGTTCTGGGGCCAACGTCCTGACTTTC.

As regards this clonotype: The junction departs from the called germline gene at one end, perhaps through a read error. The chain joins TRBV7-6 to TRBJ1-1, with D unresolved. The CDR3 totals 16 residues. Germline V gene data show CDR1 as SGHVS and CDR2 as FNYEAQ. CDR3: CASSFSRERLNTEALF. CDR3 nucleotides: TGTGCCAGCAGCTTCTCCCGAGAAAGGTTGAACACTGAAGCTTTGTTT.

The chain combines TRBV27 with TRBJ1-1; D is possibly TRBD1 (5 bases). V was cut by 6 bases and J by 0 bases, with 11 bases left in between. Germline CDR1 is MNHEY and CDR2 is SMNVEV (reference sequence). The CDR3 consists of 14 residues. For the CDR3, the DNA is TGTGCCAGCAGGACAGTGTTCATGAACACTGAAGCTTTCTTT. The encoded protein is CASRTVFMNTEAFF.

This clonotype was observed a few times. The chain uses TRBV5-1 and TRBJ2-1; possible D gene TRBD1, 6 bases. Germline assignment: CDR1 SGHRS and CDR2 YFSETQ. Deletions cut 3 bases from V and 8 bases from J, with 18 bases between. The CDR3 sequence is 15 residues long. In nucleotides, the CDR3 is TGCGCCAGCAGCTCTGAGGGGGACCCGGTGGATGAGCAGTTCTTC. Translating gives CASSSEGDPVDEQFF.

The rearrangement links TRBV5-6 to TRBJ1-2; 7 nucleotides agree with TRBD1. The CDR3 length is 15 residues. V was clipped by 6 bases and J by 7 bases; unmatched bases: 15. Germline V gene lookup returns CDR1 SGHDT and CDR2 YYEEEE. CDR3 nucleotide sequence: TGTGCCAGCATCCTGGGCGGAGACAGGGTCTTTGGCTACACCTTC. Its protein product is CASILGGDRVFGYTF.

This rearrangement joins TRBV10-3 to TRBJ2-3, with 7 bases that match TRBD1. Germline V gene lookup returns CDR1 ENHRY and CDR2 SYGVKD. The V gene end was trimmed by 0 bases and the J gene end by 0 bases; junction bases not matched to a gene: 6. The CDR3 runs to 17 residues. The CDR3 DNA reads as TGTGCCATCAGTGAGTCGAAGGGGGACAGTAGCACAGATACGCAGTATTTT. Translation: CAISESKGDSSTDTQYF.

The rearrangement joins TRBV7-4 to TRBJ1-6; D may be TRBD1 (6 bases). This CDR3 is 16 amino acids long. Germline loops: CDR1 SGHVT, CDR2 SQSDAQ. Trimming removed 4 bases at V and 5 bases at J, with 15 bases between. The CDR3 nucleotides are TGTGCCAGCAGCTCTGAAGGGGACATCGATAATTCACCCCTCCACTTT. It translates to CASSSEGDIDNSPLHF.

In this sample, this clonotype turned up many times. Relative to the germline gene, one junction end is altered; a read error may explain this. The chain is built from TRBV7-7 and TRBJ2-3; D is uncertain. The germline gives CDR1 SSHAT, CDR2 FNYEAQ (reference sequence). CDR3 size: 15 residues. The CDR3 DNA is TGTGCTAGCAGCTTGTCGGTTAGCATCACAGATACGCAGTATTTT. Translation gives CASSLSVSITDTQYF.

The chain joins TRBV20-1 to TRBJ2-5, with TRBD2 identical over 12 bases. V shed 4 bases and J 1 base; nucleotides not matched to a gene: 10. The CDR3 extends over 17 amino acids. CDR1 is DFQATT and CDR2 is SNEGSKA in the germline V gene (reference sequence). CDR3 residues: CSAKRLAGAIFQETQYF. The CDR3 DNA reads TGCAGTGCTAAAAGACTAGCGGGGGCTATTTTCCAAGAGACCCAGTACTTC.

This clonotype has a handful of counts. The V and J genes are TRBV18 and TRBJ1-1; 9 bases agree with TRBD1. CDR1 and CDR2 from the germline V gene are KGHSH and LQKENI. V was clipped by 4 bases and J by 3 bases; unmatched bases: 6. CDR3 length: 15 residues. In DNA form, the CDR3 reads TGTGCCAGCTCACTGGGGACAGGGAAAGACACTGAAGCTTTCTTT. As protein: CASSLGTGKDTEAFF.

The gene calls are TRBV7-9 and TRBJ2-2; 8 nucleotides line up with TRBD2. The CDR3 covers 17 residues. The germline V gene has CDR1 SEHNR and CDR2 FQNEAQ (reference sequence). J lost 5 bases, V lost 8 bases, and 16 bases had no gene match. CDR3 sequence reads: CASPVPRGGPGTGELFF. CDR3 nucleotide sequence: TGTGCCAGCCCAGTCCCCCGGGGGGGGCCTGGAACCGGGGAGCTGTTTTTT.

The chain uses TRBV7-9 and TRBJ2-3; the match to TRBD1 covers 7 bases. The V gene's germline CDR1 is SEHNR and CDR2 FQNEAQ (reference sequence). The CDR3 is 17 amino acids. The ends lost 5 bases at V and 2 bases at J; junction bases unmatched: 13. DNA of the CDR3: TGTGCCAGCAGCCCACGGGACAGCGAAACCTACACAGATACGCAGTATTTT. It is translated as CASSPRDSETYTDTQYF.

The chain combines TRBV19 with TRBJ2-1, with D possibly being TRBD1 or TRBD2 (5 bases each). This CDR3 spans 15 amino acids. Trimming cost V 4 bases and J 5 bases, with 15 bases left between them. Germline V gives CDR1 LNHDA, CDR2 SQIVND (reference sequence). The CDR3 bases are TGTGCCAGTAGTAGAGGGACGGACCTCAACAATGAGCAGTTCTTC. Amino acid sequence: CASSRGTDLNNEQFF.